This T cell receptor (beta chain) was profiled in a study of blood T cells in healthy people across ages. There are 13 residues in the CDR3. Deletions cut 4 bases from V and 9 bases from J, with 16 bases between. Germline-derived CDR1 and CDR2 are SQVTM and ANQGSEA. This clonotype was seen more than once but under ten times. What it recognizes is unknown. Each individual donor underwent a draw of ten milliliters of peripheral blood. The study's findings and limits: With naive T cell percentage, TCR beta diversity showed a strong correlation.

The second PCR ran about 6 to 11 cycles with a sample-barcoded 5' primer and J-beta primers. From the 5' RACE reads, TCRdb called clonotypes with MiXCR, one entry per CDR3 protein. The data show some 1.5 million distinct CDR3 sequences, under 30% seen once. This receptor was taken from a woman aged 30 to 39 in good health. Material: blood. V and J are TRBV29-1 and TRBJ1-5; D is uncertain. The CDR3 nucleotides read TGCAGCGTTGGCGGAGGGAAGGAACTGCCCCAGCATTTT. Protein: CSVGGGKELPQHF.